Presented here are 21 T cell receptor beta chains from one specimen sequenced in a study of T-cell memory formation after mild COVID-19. Using its own MiXCR run on the 5' RACE reads, TCRdb lists one record per CDR3 protein. The sample contains about 160,000 distinct CDR3 sequences, 30% to 35% of which appear only once. The specimen was PBMCs or a T cell subset sorted from them (not recorded which). The source is an adult woman who had mild COVID-19 (a few samples of this study predate the infection). Cell type and time point are not known.

This clonotype has just a few counts. The rearrangement joins TRBV11-2 to TRBJ2-3, with 12 bases identical to TRBD2. V lost 8 bases to trimming and J lost 3 bases; unmatched junction nucleotides: 3. CDR3 length: 14 amino acids. The germline CDR1 and CDR2 sequences are SGHAT and FQNNGV. CDR3 coding DNA: TGTGCCAGCCTAGCGGGGGGGCAGACAGATACGCAGTATTTT. Its translation is CASLAGGQTDTQYF.

The table lists this clonotype with a count of one. The chain uses TRBV7-8 and TRBJ1-2; D might be TRBD1 (6 bases). Trimming pared 6 bases from V and 2 bases from J, leaving 13 bases between. This CDR3 region has 14 residues. In germline, CDR1 is SGHVS, CDR2 FQNEAQ. The CDR3: CASSPTGQNYGYTF. The CDR3 DNA follows: TGTGCCAGCAGTCCTACAGGGCAAAACTATGGCTACACCTTC. The full variable domain, in which reference TRBV7-8 and TRBJ1-2 provide the parts outside the CDR3, is GAGVSQSPRYKVAKRGQDVALRCDPISGHVSLFWYQQALGQGPEFLTYFQNEAQLDKSGLPSDRFFAERPEGSVSTLKIQRTQQEDSAVYLCASSPTGQNYGYTFGSGTRLTVV.

This clonotype was counted between two and nine times. CDR3 sequence: CASSPRAGQGRVDGELFF. The DNA of the CDR3 is TGTGCCAGCAGCCCCCGTGCGGGACAGGGGAGGGTTGACGGGGAGCTGTTTTTT. The V gene is TRBV21-1, the J gene TRBJ2-2; the table's D call of TRBD1 was not tested on the DNA. TRBV21-1 constitutes a pseudogene. This CDR3 is 18 amino acids long.

The chain joins TRBV30 to TRBJ1-2; a weak D match, TRBD1 (5 bases). Germline lookup yields CDR1 GTSNPN and CDR2 SVGIG (reference sequence). Trimming stripped 4 bases from V and 0 bases from J, with 12 bases between. This CDR3 spans 14 amino acids. The CDR3 nucleotides are TGTGCCTGGACAGGGCCCTCTGCTAACTATGGCTACACCTTC. Translated: CAWTGPSANYGYTF.

This clonotype occurred a few times. The genes are TRBV24-1 and TRBJ1-2; D possibly corresponds to TRBD1 (5 bases). The germline V and J ends were trimmed by 4 bases and 8 bases, with 13 bases remaining between them. The germline CDR1 and CDR2 sequences are KGHDR and SFDVKD. The CDR3 consists of 13 residues. The CDR3 is CATSEPSRGGYTF. The CDR3 region has the DNA TGTGCCACCAGTGAGCCCTCCCGGGGGGGCTACACCTTC.

The rearrangement links TRBV5-1 to TRBJ2-5; TRBD1 might be the D (5 bases). V was trimmed by 3 bases and J by 4 bases, leaving 13 bases between them. CDR3 length: 14 amino acids. Per germline, CDR1 SGHRS and CDR2 YFSETQ. CDR3 in amino acids: CASSSWGPPETQYF. The CDR3 DNA reads TGCGCCAGCAGCTCCTGGGGCCCTCCAGAGACCCAGTACTTC. Combining the CDR3 with reference TRBV5-1 and TRBJ2-5 gives the whole variable domain KAGVTQTPRYLIKTRGQQVTLSCSPISGHRSVSWYQQTPGQGLQFLFEYFSETQRNKGNFPGRFSGRQFSNSRSEMNVSTLELGDSALYLCASSSWGPPETQYFGPGTRLLVL.

The gene calls are TRBV12-3 or TRBV12-4 and TRBJ2-5, with 8 bases lining up with TRBD2. Trimming cost V 8 bases and J 4 bases; bases outside gene matches: 9. The CDR3 has 14 residues. The CDR3 spells CASLSAGAGETQYF. As DNA, the CDR3 is TGTGCCAGCCTCTCAGCGGGAGCGGGAGAGACCCAGTACTTC.

The rearrangement joins TRBV20-1 to TRBJ1-6; D not certain. In germline, CDR1 is DFQATT, CDR2 SNEGSKA (reference sequence). CDR3 length: 14 residues. CDR3 sequence reads: CSASGRSYNSPLHF. In DNA, the CDR3 is TGCAGCGCCAGTGGACGGTCCTATAATTCACCCCTCCACTTT.

This sequence joins TRBV9 and TRBJ1-1, with TRBD1 as a possible D gene (6 bases). Germline V lookup: CDR1 SGDLS, CDR2 YYNGEE. The germline V and J ends were trimmed by 4 bases and 6 bases, with 16 bases remaining between them. The CDR3 is 14 residues long. The DNA for the CDR3 is TGTGCCAGCAGCCCCCAGAACAGGGAAGCTGAAGCTTTCTTT. Translating it yields CASSPQNREAEAFF.

The chain employs TRBV7-9 and TRBJ1-3; D unclear. V was shortened by 5 bases and J by 0 bases, with 17 bases between the two germline ends. The CDR3 length is 17 residues. In germline, CDR1 is SEHNR, CDR2 FQNEAQ (reference sequence). Written as DNA, the CDR3 is TGTGCCAGCAGCCAGTCCCCGGACTCCCCCTCTGGAAACACCATATATTTT. It codes for CASSQSPDSPSGNTIYF. The full variable domain, rest sourced from reference TRBV7-9 and TRBJ1-3, is DTGVSQNPRHKITKRGQNVTFRCDPISEHNRLYWYRQTLGQGPEFLTYFQNEAQLEKSRLLSDRFSAERPKGSFSTLEIQRTEQGDSAMYLCASSQSPDSPSGNTIYFGEGSWLTVV.

This rearrangement joins TRBV7-2 to TRBJ1-2; D might be TRBD1 (5 bases). Germline lookup yields CDR1 SGHTA and CDR2 FQGNSA. Trimming took off 5 bases at V and 3 bases at J, with 16 bases between the two ends. This CDR3 has 15 amino acids. The CDR3 loop reads CASSPSGGGDYGYTF. The CDR3 coding sequence is TGTGCCAGCAGCCCGTCGGGCGGGGGAGACTATGGCTACACCTTC.

The gene calls are TRBV14 and TRBJ2-7; D not resolved. CDR3 size: 14 residues. The ends were cut back, 2 bases at V and 1 base at J, with 9 bases in the middle. Per germline, CDR1 SGHDN and CDR2 FVKESK. The CDR3 loop reads CASSQRLDSYEQYF. CDR3 sequence (DNA): TGTGCCAGCAGCCAAAGGCTCGATTCCTACGAGCAGTACTTC.

The genes are TRBV20-1 and TRBJ2-1; the D gene is possibly TRBD2 (6 bases). Germline V CDR1 and CDR2: DFQATT, SNEGSKA (reference sequence). Trimming took off 0 bases at V and 4 bases at J, with 22 bases between the two ends. This CDR3 spans 18 amino acids. The CDR3 is CSARDASGTVRIYNEQFF. The CDR3 DNA sequence: TGCAGTGCTAGAGATGCATCCGGGACTGTACGTATTTACAATGAGCAGTTCTTC.

The chain joins TRBV11-3 to TRBJ2-5; D possibly corresponds to TRBD1 (5 bases). CDR1 and CDR2 from the germline V gene are SGHNT and YENEEA. V shed 4 bases and J shed 2 bases, with 11 bases lying between them. CDR3 size: 14 residues. CDR3 protein: CASSSTGKQETQYF. DNA for the CDR3: TGTGCCAGCAGCTCCACAGGAAAGCAAGAGACCCAGTACTTC.

The chain recombines TRBV3-1 with TRBJ2-1; no firm D call. Germline CDR1 LGHDT, CDR2 YNNKEL (reference sequence). CDR3 length: 15 residues. The V end lost 1 base, the J end lost 7 bases, and 14 bases lay between the germline ends. CDR3: CASSQAVQLRNEQFF. The CDR3 bases are TGTGCCAGCAGCCAAGCGGTGCAACTAAGGAATGAGCAGTTCTTC.

The V gene is TRBV20-1, the J gene TRBJ2-3; possible D gene TRBD2, 6 bases. Germline CDR1 reads DFQATT; CDR2 reads SNEGSKA (reference sequence). V was trimmed by 3 bases and J by 3 bases, leaving 13 bases between them. The CDR3 has 14 amino acids. CDR3 coding DNA: TGCAGTGCTAGGTCCGGGAGTTTAACAGATACGCAGTATTTT. This sequence encodes CSARSGSLTDTQYF.

The rearrangement joins TRBV3-1 to TRBJ1-1, with D perhaps matching TRBD1 (6 bases). V lost 4 bases and J lost 5, with 20 bases in between. The length of the CDR3 is 16 residues. Germline values: CDR1 LGHDT, CDR2 YNNKEL (reference sequence). The DNA of the CDR3 is TGTGCCAGCAGCCCTCGGCAGGGAAAAAGGGGGACTGAAGCTTTCTTT. Amino acid sequence: CASSPRQGKRGTEAFF.

This clonotype has just a few counts. The chain couples TRBV5-1 to TRBJ1-1; D is ambiguous. The CDR3 is made up of 12 amino acids. V dropped 0 bases and J dropped 7 bases, with 7 bases sitting between them. Germline V CDR1 and CDR2: SGHRS, YFSETQ. The CDR3 DNA follows: TGCGCCAGCAGCTTGGGGCAGTATGAAGCTTTCTTT. It specifies CASSLGQYEAFF.

This chain joins TRBV2 and TRBJ2-3; TRBD2 agrees at 14 bases. V was pared by 7 bases and J by 1 base, with 10 bases of the junction left unmatched. Germline V gives CDR1 SNHLY, CDR2 FYNNEI. The CDR3 has 18 amino acids. The chain's CDR3 is CASNWEGLAGAGTDTQYF. DNA for the CDR3: TGTGCCAGCAACTGGGAGGGACTAGCGGGAGCGGGCACAGATACGCAGTATTTT.

This clonotype was counted a few times. The rearrangement links TRBV9 to TRBJ2-7; TRBD2 matches 15 bases. The V and J ends lost 4 bases and 1 base, in that order; junction bases with no gene match: 6. The CDR3 spans 17 residues. Looked up from germline, CDR1 is SGDLS and CDR2 is YYNGEE. Here the CDR3 DNA reads TGTGCCAGCAGCCCGGGACTAGCGGGGGGTTCATCCTACGAGCAGTACTTC. It codes for CASSPGLAGGSSYEQYF.

This clonotype came up a few times. CDR3 region: CSVLGHLNTGELFF. CDR3 sequence (DNA): TGCAGCGTTCTCGGACATCTGAACACCGGGGAGCTGTTTTTT. The chain has TRBV29-1 and TRBJ2-2; TRBD1 is a possible D gene (5 bases). V lost 5 bases and J 1 base, leaving 11 bases between the germline ends. The CDR3 covers 14 residues. Germline loops: CDR1 SQVTM, CDR2 ANQGSEA.